The 11 T cell receptor beta chains below all came from one sample that was sequenced in a study of blood T cell repertoires in COVID-19. Only in-frame clones appear in the TCRdb table, and some are missing; sequencing was by immunoSEQ multiplex PCR. The sample yields about 71,000 clones, approximately 83% seen once. The sequenced sample consisted of peripheral blood. Every receptor here comes from a man aged 25-40 years with COVID-19, enrolled during active disease.

The genes are TRBV7-6 and TRBJ1-3; perhaps TRBD1 as D (5 bases). The V end lost 5 bases, the J end lost 4 bases, and 9 bases lay between the germline ends. Germline V gene data show CDR1 as SGHVS and CDR2 as FNYEAQ. The CDR3 sequence is 13 residues long. CDR3 nucleotides: TGTGCCAGCAGCATCGGGGGAGGAAACACCATATATTTT. It encodes CASSIGGGNTIYF. Filled out from reference TRBV7-6 and TRBJ1-3, the complete variable domain reads GAGVSQSPRYKVTKRGQDVALRCDPISGHVSLYWYRQALGQGPEFLTYFNYEAQQDKSGLPNDRFSAERPEGSISTLTIQRTEQRDSAMYRCASSIGGGNTIYFGEGSWLTVV.

The chain combines TRBV5-4 with TRBJ1-2; weak D call: TRBD1 (6 bases). The V end was cut by 4 bases, the J end by 6 bases, with 19 bases between. The CDR3 runs 15 residues. Germline CDR1 and CDR2: SGHNT and YYREEE (reference sequence). In DNA form, the CDR3 reads TGTGCCAGCAGCCCAGGACAGTCTCCCCCCAATGGCTACACCTTC. This encodes CASSPGQSPPNGYTF.

V is TRBV30 and J is TRBJ1-4; tentatively, D is TRBD1 (5 bases). There are 14 residues in the CDR3. Trimming took 0 bases from V and 3 from J, leaving 8 bases between them. Germline CDR1 is GTSNPN and CDR2 is SVGIG (reference sequence). This CDR3 reads CAWSVGGSNEKLFF. The CDR3 bases are TGTGCCTGGAGTGTGGGGGGATCTAATGAAAAACTGTTTTTT. The variable domain in full, with the rest retrieved from reference TRBV30 and TRBJ1-4, is SQTIHQWPATLVQPVGSPLSLECTVEGTSNPNLYWYRQAAGRGLQLLFYSVGIGQISSEVPQNLSASRPQDRQFILSSKKLLLSDSGFYLCAWSVGGSNEKLFFGSGTQLSVL.

This clone was detected only a few times. The V gene is TRBV6-5, the J gene TRBJ1-2; TRBD1 might be the D (6 bases). The CDR3 spans 14 residues. Deletions cut 2 bases from V and 4 bases from J, with 11 bases between. Germline CDR1 and CDR2: MNHEY and SVGAGI. For the CDR3, the DNA is TGTGCCAGCAGTTACGAGGGGGTAGGCTATGGCTACACCTTC. It encodes CASSYEGVGYGYTF.

This chain connects TRBV28 to TRBJ1-1, with 9 bases matching TRBD1. CDR3 length equals 14 residues. V shed 8 bases, J shed 6 bases, and the junction held 10 bases outside the gene matches. Germline V gene data show CDR1 as MDHEN and CDR2 as SYDVKM. The CDR3 nucleotides are TGTGCCAGCGGGCCTCACAGGGGGCTTGCTGAAGCTTTCTTT. Protein: CASGPHRGLAEAFF.

The chain combines TRBV4-3 with TRBJ2-4; 8 positions match TRBD1. CDR3 length: 15 residues. Germline V gene lookup returns CDR1 LGHNA and CDR2 YSLEER. J was trimmed by 4 bases and V by 4 bases; bases with no gene match: 6. The CDR3 loop reads CASSPGQGGKNIQYF. In nucleotides, the CDR3 is TGCGCCAGCAGCCCCGGACAGGGTGGAAAAAACATTCAGTACTTC.

The V and J genes are TRBV7-2 and TRBJ2-1, with 11 bases identical to TRBD2. The germline V gene encodes CDR1 SGHTA and CDR2 FQGNSA. CDR3 size: 16 residues. V shed 1 base, J shed 9 bases, and the junction held 8 bases outside the gene matches. The CDR3 DNA is TGTGCCAGCAGCTTAGGTAGCGGGAGGGTTCAGGGTGAGCAGTTCTTC. It yields the protein CASSLGSGRVQGEQFF.

In its sample, this clone was seen once. This sequence joins TRBV2 and TRBJ2-3; 7 bases line up with TRBD2. This CDR3 contains 12 residues. CDR1 is SNHLY, CDR2 FYNNEI, per germline. V shed 7 bases and J 4 bases; nucleotides not matched to a gene: 2. The CDR3 protein is CASTTSPDTQYF. The CDR3 nucleotides read TGTGCCAGCACGACTAGCCCAGATACGCAGTATTTT.

V and J are TRBV27 and TRBJ2-3; possible D gene TRBD1, 6 bases. V was cut by 5 bases and J by 2 bases, with 20 bases left in between. The V gene's germline CDR1 is MNHEY and CDR2 SMNVEV (reference sequence). This CDR3 spans 17 amino acids. The CDR3 nucleotides are TGTGCCAGCAGTCTCCGGGGACCAGGGGCCCTCACAGATACGCAGTATTTT. This sequence encodes CASSLRGPGALTDTQYF.

The rearrangement links TRBV30 to TRBJ2-2; 12 bases match TRBD2. This CDR3 has 16 residues. The germline CDR1 and CDR2 sequences are GTSNPN and SVGIG (reference sequence). The ends lost 3 bases at V and 4 bases at J; junction bases unmatched: 6. This chain's CDR3 is CAWSLGLAGLTGELFF. Written as DNA, the CDR3 is TGTGCCTGGAGCTTGGGACTAGCGGGTCTCACCGGGGAGCTGTTTTTT.

This rearrangement joins TRBV7-6 to TRBJ2-2, with 10 bases fitting TRBD1. V trimming: 1 base; J trimming: 2 bases; junction bases outside the gene matches: 4. This CDR3 contains 17 residues. Germline CDR1 is SGHVS and CDR2 is FNYEAQ. The CDR3 is CASSLEGTGVNTGELFF. CDR3 nucleotide sequence: TGTGCCAGCAGCTTAGAGGGGACAGGGGTAAACACCGGGGAGCTGTTTTTT.